The text below deals with one TCR beta chain. Antigen specificity is unknown. The length of the CDR3 is 15 residues. V shed 0 bases and J shed 4 bases, with 15 bases lying between them. Germline V gene sequence: CDR1 GTSNPN, CDR2 SVGIG (reference sequence). Everyone who donated was a healthy bone marrow donor. These data come from a study of cytomegalovirus exposure and HLA in healthy donors. The study, taken as a whole, reports: Analyzed later, most CMV-associated TCR beta chains appeared HLA-restricted. Presence/absence analyses supposed approximately even sequencing depth among donors. An analysis that was carried out later associated approximately 17,000 TCR beta sequences with HLA alleles at 0.05 false discovery rate.

PCR employed 60 Vbeta and 13 Jbeta primers. The method was immunoSEQ multiplex PCR; TCRdb's version includes in-frame clones alone and lacks a portion of them. The table lists under 200,000 clones, around 90% of them singletons. Sequencing was done on a sample of PBMCs. The gene calls are TRBV30 and TRBJ1-1; D gene uncertain. This clonotype was sampled from a woman aged 25 to 39 in good health and CMV-seronegative. The CDR3 here is CAWSVARQTGTEAFF. In DNA form, the CDR3 reads TGTGCCTGGAGTGTCGCCCGGCAGACTGGCACTGAAGCTTTCTTT.